This T cell receptor (beta chain) came from a study of cytomegalovirus exposure and HLA in healthy donors. Participants comprised healthy donors of bone marrow. Deletions cut 1 base from V and 2 bases from J, with 14 bases between. CDR1 and CDR2 (germline): LNHNV, YYDKDF (reference sequence). The CDR3 extends over 16 amino acids. The PCR ran on 60 Vbeta and 13 Jbeta primers. TCRdb's table, derived via immunoSEQ multiplex PCR, lists solely in-frame clones and lacks some. The data hold about 140,000 clones, with around four fifths observed a single time. Regarding the study as a whole: A later analysis linked a missense DCLRE1C variant to TCR beta V- and J-gene trimming.

About this clone itself: Its matching antigen is unknown.

The material sequenced was PBMCs. The receptor was derived from a man younger than 45 in good health and CMV-seropositive. The chain is built from TRBV15 and TRBJ2-5, with D perhaps TRBD2 (7 bases). The CDR3 sequence is CATSRGDGRGQETQYF. The DNA of the CDR3 is TGTGCCACCAGCAGAGGGGATGGGAGGGGGCAAGAGACCCAGTACTTC. The full variable domain, rest sourced from reference TRBV15 and TRBJ2-5, is DAMVIQNPRYQVTQFGKPVTLSCSQTLNHNVMYWYQQKSSQAPKLLFHYYDKDFNNEADTPDNFQSRRPNTSFCFLDIRSPGLGDTAMYLCATSRGDGRGQETQYFGPGTRLLVL.